The T cell receptor beta chain described here comes from a study of cytomegalovirus exposure and HLA in healthy donors. The PCR had 60 Vbeta and 13 Jbeta primers. Generated by immunoSEQ multiplex PCR, the TCRdb table keeps only in-frame clones and is missing some. Of 150,000 to 200,000 clones listed, 78% were seen once; the top ten hold 4.5% to 7.5%. This clonotype was obtained from a woman in her 30s in good health and CMV-seropositive. Sequencing used PBMCs.

The CDR3 sequence: CASSPTGAEQYF. The CDR3 nucleotides are TGCGCCAGCAGCCCGACAGGGGCCGAGCAGTACTTC. The genes are TRBV5-1 and TRBJ2-7, with 8 bases aligning to TRBD1. The junction had 3 bases not matched to a gene; V was cut back by 4 bases and J by 6 bases. Per the germline V gene, CDR1 is SGHRS and CDR2 is YFSETQ. CDR3 size: 12 residues.